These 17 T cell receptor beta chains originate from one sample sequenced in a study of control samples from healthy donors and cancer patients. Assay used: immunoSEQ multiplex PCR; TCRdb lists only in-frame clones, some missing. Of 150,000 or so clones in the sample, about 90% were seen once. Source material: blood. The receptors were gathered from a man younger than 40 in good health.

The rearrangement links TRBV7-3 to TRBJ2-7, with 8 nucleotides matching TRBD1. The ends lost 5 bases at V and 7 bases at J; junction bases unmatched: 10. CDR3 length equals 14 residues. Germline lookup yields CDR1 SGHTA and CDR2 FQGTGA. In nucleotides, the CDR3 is TGTGCCAGCAGCGGACAGGGAAGATCAGGGGAGCAGTACTTC. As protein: CASSGQGRSGEQYF.

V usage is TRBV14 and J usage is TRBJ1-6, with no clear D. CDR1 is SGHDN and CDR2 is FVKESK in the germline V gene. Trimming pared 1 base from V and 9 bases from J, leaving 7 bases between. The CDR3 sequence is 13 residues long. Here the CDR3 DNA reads TGTGCCAGCAGCCAAGTTACCGGTTCACCCCTCCACTTT. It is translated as CASSQVTGSPLHF. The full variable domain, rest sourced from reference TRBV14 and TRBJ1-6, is EAGVTQFPSHSVIEKGQTVTLRCDPISGHDNLYWYRRVMGKEIKFLLHFVKESKQDESGMPNNRFLAERTGGTYSTLKVQPAELEDSGVYFCASSQVTGSPLHFGNGTRLTVT.

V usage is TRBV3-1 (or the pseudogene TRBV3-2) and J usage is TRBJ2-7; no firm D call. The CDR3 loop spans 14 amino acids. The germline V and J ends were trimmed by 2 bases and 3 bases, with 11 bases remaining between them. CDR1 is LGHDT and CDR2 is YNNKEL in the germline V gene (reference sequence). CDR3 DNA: TGTGCCAGCAGCCAAAAGTTGCCCTTCTACGAGCAGTACTTC. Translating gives CASSQKLPFYEQYF.

The CDR3 loop is CASSPGTGGEKLFF. CDR3 sequence (DNA): TGTGCCAGCAGCCCCGGGACAGGGGGTGAAAAACTGTTTTTT. V gene TRBV7-9 combines with J gene TRBJ1-4; TRBD1 agrees at 11 bases. The CDR3 covers 14 residues. V shed 5 bases and J 7 bases; nucleotides not matched to a gene: 3. The germline V gene encodes CDR1 SEHNR and CDR2 FQNEAQ (reference sequence). Full variable domain (remainder filled in from reference TRBV7-9 and TRBJ1-4): DTGVSQNPRHKITKRGQNVTFRCDPISEHNRLYWYRQTLGQGPEFLTYFQNEAQLEKSRLLSDRFSAERPKGSFSTLEIQRTEQGDSAMYLCASSPGTGGEKLFFGSGTQLSVL.

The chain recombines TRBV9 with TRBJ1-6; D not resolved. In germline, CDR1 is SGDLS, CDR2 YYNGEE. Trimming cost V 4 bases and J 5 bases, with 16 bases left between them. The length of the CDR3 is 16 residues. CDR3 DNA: TGTGCCAGCAGCCCCAATTCCGGGGAACATAATTCACCCCTCCACTTT. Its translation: CASSPNSGEHNSPLHF.

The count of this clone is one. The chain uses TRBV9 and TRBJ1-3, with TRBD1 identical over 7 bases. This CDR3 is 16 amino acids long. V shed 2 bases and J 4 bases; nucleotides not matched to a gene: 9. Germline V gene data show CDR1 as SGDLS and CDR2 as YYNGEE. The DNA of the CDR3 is TGTGCCAGCAGCGTCAATACAGGGGTCGGAGGAAACACCATATATTTT. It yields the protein CASSVNTGVGGNTIYF.

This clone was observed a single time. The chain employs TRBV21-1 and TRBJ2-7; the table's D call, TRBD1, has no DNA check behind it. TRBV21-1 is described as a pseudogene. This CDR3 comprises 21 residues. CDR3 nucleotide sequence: TGTGCCAGACGCACTCTCGATCTCAGACAGGCCAGAAGTCTGTTTTACTACGAGCAGTACTTC. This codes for CARRTLDLRQARSLFYYEQYF.

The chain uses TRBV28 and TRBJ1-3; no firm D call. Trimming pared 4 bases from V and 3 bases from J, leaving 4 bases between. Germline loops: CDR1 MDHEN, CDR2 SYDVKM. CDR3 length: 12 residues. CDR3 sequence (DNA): TGTGCCAGCAGTTCCGGTGGAAACACCATATATTTT. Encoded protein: CASSSGGNTIYF.

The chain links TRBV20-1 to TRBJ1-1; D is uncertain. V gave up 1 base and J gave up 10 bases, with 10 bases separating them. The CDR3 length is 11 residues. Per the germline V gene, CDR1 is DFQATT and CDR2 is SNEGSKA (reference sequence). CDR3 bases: TGCAGTGCTAGAGTCGGGCAGAGAGCTTTCTTT. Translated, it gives CSARVGQRAFF.

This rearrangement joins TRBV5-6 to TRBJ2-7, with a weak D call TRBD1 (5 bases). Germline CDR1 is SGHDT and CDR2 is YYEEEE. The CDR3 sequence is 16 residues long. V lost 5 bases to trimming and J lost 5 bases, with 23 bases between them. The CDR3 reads CASRKPETGRANEQYF. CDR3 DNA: TGTGCCAGCAGAAAACCAGAAACGGGCAGGGCAAACGAGCAGTACTTC.

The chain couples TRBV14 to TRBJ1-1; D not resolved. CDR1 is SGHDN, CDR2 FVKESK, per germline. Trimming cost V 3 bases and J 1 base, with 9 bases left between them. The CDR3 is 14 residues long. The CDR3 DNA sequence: TGTGCCAGCAGCCAGAGAGGAGGGAACACTGAAGCTTTCTTT. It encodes CASSQRGGNTEAFF.

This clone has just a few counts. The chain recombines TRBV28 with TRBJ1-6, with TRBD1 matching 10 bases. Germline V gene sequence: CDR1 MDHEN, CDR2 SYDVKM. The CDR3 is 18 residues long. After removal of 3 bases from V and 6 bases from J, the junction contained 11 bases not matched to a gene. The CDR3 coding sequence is TGTGCCAGCAGTTTGGGACAGGGGTACTCAGGAGGTAATTCACCCCTCCACTTT. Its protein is CASSLGQGYSGGNSPLHF.

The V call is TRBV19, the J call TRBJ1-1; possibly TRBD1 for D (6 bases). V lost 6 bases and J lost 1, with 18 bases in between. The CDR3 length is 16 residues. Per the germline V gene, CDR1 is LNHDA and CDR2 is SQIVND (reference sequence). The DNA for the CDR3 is TGTGCCAGTAGCGTCGACAGGACACGCTCGAACACTGAAGCTTTCTTT. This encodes CASSVDRTRSNTEAFF.

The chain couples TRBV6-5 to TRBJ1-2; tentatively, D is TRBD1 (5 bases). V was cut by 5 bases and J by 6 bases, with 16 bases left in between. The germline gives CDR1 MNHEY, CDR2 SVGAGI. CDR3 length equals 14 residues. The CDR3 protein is CASSRNGQGNGYTF. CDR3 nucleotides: TGTGCCAGCAGTCGGAACGGTCAGGGTAATGGCTACACCTTC.

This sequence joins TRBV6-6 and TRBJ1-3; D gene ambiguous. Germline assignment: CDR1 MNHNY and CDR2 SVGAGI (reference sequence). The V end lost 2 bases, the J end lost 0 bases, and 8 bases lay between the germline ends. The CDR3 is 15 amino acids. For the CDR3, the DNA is TGTGCCAGCAGTTACGAGCAGAGCTCTGGAAACACCATATATTTT. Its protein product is CASSYEQSSGNTIYF.

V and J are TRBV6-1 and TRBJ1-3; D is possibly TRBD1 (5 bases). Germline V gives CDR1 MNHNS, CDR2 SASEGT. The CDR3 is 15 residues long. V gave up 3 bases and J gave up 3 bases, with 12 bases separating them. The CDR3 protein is CASSDQGGGGNTIYF. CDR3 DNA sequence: TGTGCCAGCAGTGACCAGGGCGGAGGTGGAAACACCATATATTTT.

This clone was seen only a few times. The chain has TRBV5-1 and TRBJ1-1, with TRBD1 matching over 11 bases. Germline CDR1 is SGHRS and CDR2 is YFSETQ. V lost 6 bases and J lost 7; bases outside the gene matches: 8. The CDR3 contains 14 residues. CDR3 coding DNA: TGCGCCAGCATCAGTCCCGGGACAGGGGGTGAAGCTTTCTTT. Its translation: CASISPGTGGEAFF.